The next 30 T cell receptor beta chains were all read from a single sample in a study of T cell clones after liver transplantation. The repertoire was sequenced with immunoSEQ multiplex PCR; TCRdb's copy has only in-frame clones and lacks some. The sample shows roughly 120,000 clones, roughly nine tenths of them seen only once. Sample: CD4+ T cells from blood, taken 12 months after liver transplant. These receptors were obtained from a human patient who received a liver transplant. The graft donor may have given rise to some T cells.

The gene calls are TRBV5-1 and TRBJ2-7, with D perhaps matching TRBD2 (6 bases). With 9 bases removed from V and 0 bases from J, the gap between germline ends came to 13 bases. CDR3 length equals 13 residues. Per germline, CDR1 SGHRS and CDR2 YFSETQ. For the CDR3, the DNA is TGCGCCACGCGCGGGACTGGCTCCTACGAGCAGTACTTC. Translation gives CATRGTGSYEQYF.

Of note for this clone: The same CDR3 is also encoded by other DNA sequences in this sample. The CDR3 DNA sequence: TGCGCCAGCAGCTTGCAAGAGACCCAGTACTTC. Translated: CASSLQETQYF. This chain uses TRBV5-1 with TRBJ2-5; D is ambiguous. CDR1 is SGHRS and CDR2 is YFSETQ in the germline V gene. The CDR3 spans 11 residues. The germline V and J ends were trimmed by 1 base and 2 bases, with 0 bases remaining between them.

V and J are TRBV13 and TRBJ2-3; 7 nucleotides match TRBD2. The CDR3 runs to 16 residues. Trimming removed 4 bases from V and 2 bases from J; junction bases left unmatched: 9. Per germline, CDR1 PRHDT and CDR2 FYEKMQ (reference sequence). The CDR3 DNA reads as TGTGCCAGCAGCTCGTATTCTAGCGGAGCCACAGATACGCAGTATTTT. Translation gives CASSSYSSGATDTQYF.

Only a few counts were recorded for this clone. This chain joins TRBV30 and TRBJ1-5; possibly TRBD1 for D (5 bases). This CDR3 contains 14 residues. V lost 3 bases, J lost 4 bases, and 13 bases lay in between. The germline CDR1 and CDR2 sequences are GTSNPN and SVGIG (reference sequence). CDR3 DNA sequence: TGTGCCTGGAGGGACGGACAACCTAATCAGCCCCAGCATTTT. It specifies CAWRDGQPNQPQHF.

In this sample, this clone turned up a few times. This chain connects TRBV6-1 to TRBJ2-3; D is uncertain. The CDR3 contains 18 residues. Germline assignment: CDR1 MNHNS and CDR2 SASEGT. V lost 2 bases, J lost 0 bases, and 18 bases lay in between. DNA of the CDR3: TGTGCCAGCAGTGAAATAGGCGCTGGACCAACTAGCACAGATACGCAGTATTTT. The encoded protein is CASSEIGAGPTSTDTQYF.

J is TRBJ2-7 and V is TRBV2; 8 bases are shared with TRBD2. The CDR3 sequence is 14 residues long. J gave up 1 base and V 7 bases, and 6 bases lay outside the gene matches. CDR1 SNHLY and CDR2 FYNNEI come from the germline V gene. CDR3 bases: TGTGCCAGCACCCACCCGGGAGGGTCCTACGAGCAGTACTTC. This translates into CASTHPGGSYEQYF.

For this clone: One junction end does not reproduce the germline sequence, and a read error may be involved. The chain joins TRBV7-2 to TRBJ2-5; 10 nucleotides align to TRBD2. This CDR3 contains 16 residues. Germline lookup yields CDR1 SGHTA and CDR2 FQGNSA. The CDR3 spells CASTLDPSGSPKTQYF. The CDR3 nucleotides read TGTGCCAGCACCTTAGATCCTAGCGGGAGTCCGAAGACCCAGTACTTC.

The chain uses TRBV7-3 and TRBJ2-7; 7 bases are a match to TRBD2. V was clipped by 4 bases and J by 0 bases; unmatched bases: 0. This CDR3 has 13 residues. Germline V gives CDR1 SGHTA, CDR2 FQGTGA. This CDR3 reads CASSSSGSYEQYF. The DNA of the CDR3 is TGTGCCAGCAGCTCTAGCGGCTCCTACGAGCAGTACTTC.

The chain combines TRBV11-3 with TRBJ1-4; D gene uncertain. CDR1 is SGHNT and CDR2 is YENEEA in the germline V gene. V lost 7 bases to trimming and J lost 0 bases, with 6 bases between them. CDR3 length equals 13 residues. CDR3 sequence: CASMSATNEKLFF. The CDR3, as DNA: TGTGCCAGCATGAGTGCAACTAATGAAAAACTGTTTTTT.

The chain recombines TRBV4-2 with TRBJ2-2, with D maybe TRBD2 (5 bases). V was trimmed by 4 bases and J by 4 bases, leaving 10 bases between them. The CDR3 has 14 amino acids. Per germline, CDR1 LGHNA and CDR2 YNFKEQ. CDR3 in DNA: TGTGCCAGCAGCCGAGACTACTCCACCGGGGAGCTGTTTTTT. Translating gives CASSRDYSTGELFF.

The V and J genes are TRBV28 and TRBJ1-2, with TRBD1 matching over 10 bases. The CDR3 is 14 residues long. Losses at the gene ends were 6 bases for V and 8 bases for J; bases not matched to a gene: 9. The germline CDR1 and CDR2 sequences are MDHEN and SYDVKM. The CDR3 reads CASSPGQGGTGYTF. The CDR3 region has the DNA TGTGCCAGCAGCCCCGGACAGGGGGGAACGGGCTACACCTTC.

This chain uses TRBV5-1 with TRBJ2-2; the D gene is possibly TRBD1 (5 bases). V dropped 0 bases and J dropped 6 bases, with 9 bases sitting between them. Germline loops: CDR1 SGHRS, CDR2 YFSETQ. The CDR3 covers 14 residues. The CDR3 here is CASSLVRGPGELFF. The CDR3 DNA follows: TGCGCCAGCAGCTTGGTAAGGGGTCCCGGGGAGCTGTTTTTT.

The chain employs TRBV5-5 and TRBJ2-7; TRBD1 agrees at 8 bases. Germline trimming cut 4 bases from V and 2 bases from J; bases unmatched to any gene: 11. This CDR3 region has 16 residues. Germline V CDR1 and CDR2: SGHKS, YYEKEE (reference sequence). The CDR3 nucleotides are TGTGCCAGCAGCCGTGGACAGGGCGGACGGGCCTACGAGCAGTACTTC. As protein: CASSRGQGGRAYEQYF. Full variable domain (rest looked up from reference TRBV5-5 and TRBJ2-7): DAGVTQSPTHLIKTRGQQVTLRCSPISGHKSVSWYQQVLGQGPQFIFQYYEKEERGRGNFPDRFSARQFPNYSSELNVNALLLGDSALYLCASSRGQGGRAYEQYFGPGTRLTVT.

This clone appeared once. The chain uses TRBV18 and TRBJ2-3; 12 bases match TRBD2. Germline V gene sequence: CDR1 KGHSH, CDR2 LQKENI. The CDR3 totals 17 residues. The ends lost 2 bases at V and 3 bases at J; junction bases unmatched: 6. The CDR3 loop is CASSPILAGGGTDTQYF. In DNA, the CDR3 is TGTGCCAGCTCACCAATACTAGCGGGAGGAGGAACAGATACGCAGTATTTT. Filled out from reference TRBV18 and TRBJ2-3, the complete variable domain reads NAGVMQNPRHLVRRRGQEARLRCSPMKGHSHVYWYRQLPEEGLKFMVYLQKENIIDESGMPKERFSAEFPKEGPSILRIQQVVRGDSAAYFCASSPILAGGGTDTQYFGPGTRLTVL.

This rearrangement joins TRBV6-5 to TRBJ1-5; D is undetermined. The germline CDR1 and CDR2 sequences are MNHEY and SVGAGI. The CDR3 length is 15 residues. Trimming cost V 6 bases and J 0 bases, with 12 bases left between them. CDR3 region: CASRIRTYSNQPQHF. CDR3 DNA: TGTGCCAGCAGAATTAGGACCTATAGCAATCAGCCCCAGCATTTT.

This clone was seen once. The J gene is TRBJ2-3, the V gene TRBV10-3; tentatively, D is TRBD2 (5 bases). CDR3 size: 13 residues. Germline lookup yields CDR1 ENHRY and CDR2 SYGVKD. Deletions cut 7 bases from V and 2 bases from J, with 10 bases between. The chain's CDR3 is CAIKERNTDTQYF. The CDR3 DNA reads as TGTGCCATCAAGGAGCGGAACACAGATACGCAGTATTTT.

The chain combines TRBV28 with TRBJ2-3; TRBD2 aligns across 9 bases. The V segment lost 3 bases and the J segment 3 bases; nucleotides outside the gene matches: 10. The CDR3 has 17 residues. Germline V gene sequence: CDR1 MDHEN, CDR2 SYDVKM. Here the CDR3 reads CASSFGLAGSQTDTQYF. For the CDR3, the DNA is TGTGCCAGCAGTTTCGGGCTAGCGGGGAGTCAGACAGATACGCAGTATTTT.

The chain couples TRBV2 to TRBJ2-7; 7 nucleotides agree with TRBD1. Trimming cost V 6 bases and J 2 bases; bases outside gene matches: 4. Germline V gives CDR1 SNHLY, CDR2 FYNNEI. The CDR3 has 13 residues. This CDR3 is CASRGQDPYEQYF. As DNA, the CDR3 is TGTGCCAGCAGAGGACAGGACCCCTACGAGCAGTACTTC. The full variable domain, with the rest looked up from reference TRBV2 and TRBJ2-7, is EPEVTQTPSHQVTQMGQEVILRCVPISNHLYFYWYRQILGQKVEFLVSFYNNEISEKSEIFDDQFSVERPDGSNFTLKIRSTKLEDSAMYFCASRGQDPYEQYFGPGTRLTVT.

The chain joins TRBV19 to TRBJ1-2; D unresolved. CDR1 and CDR2 from the germline V gene are LNHDA and SQIVND (reference sequence). V lost 6 bases, J lost 8 bases, and 13 bases lay in between. This CDR3 spans 12 amino acids. The CDR3 sequence is CASRWFRGGYTF. Written as DNA, the CDR3 is TGTGCCAGTAGGTGGTTCCGAGGAGGCTACACCTTC.

The chain is built from TRBV19 and TRBJ1-3; no reliable D call. CDR1 is LNHDA and CDR2 is SQIVND in the germline V gene (reference sequence). V gave up 6 bases and J gave up 6 bases, with 15 bases separating them. The CDR3 runs 14 residues. CDR3 nucleotide sequence: TGTGCCAGTAGCCTGAGGACGGTTACAAACACCATATATTTT. This sequence encodes CASSLRTVTNTIYF.

The chain is built from TRBV7-8 and TRBJ2-3, with 11 bases that match TRBD2. J gave up 4 bases and V 0 bases, and 6 bases lay outside the gene matches. The CDR3 has 17 residues. The germline V gene has CDR1 SGHVS and CDR2 FQNEAQ. CDR3 DNA: TGTGCCAGCAGCTTAGCGCTACTAGCGGGAGCGTCAGATACGCAGTATTTT. Amino acid sequence: CASSLALLAGASDTQYF.

The V gene is TRBV9, the J gene TRBJ2-7; TRBD1 is a possible D gene (5 bases). With 0 bases removed from V and 6 bases from J, the gap between germline ends came to 13 bases. This CDR3 contains 14 residues. Germline V gene lookup returns CDR1 SGDLS and CDR2 YYNGEE. The CDR3 DNA follows: TGTGCCAGCAGCGTAGAGGCAGGGATGGGCGAGCAGTACTTC. As protein: CASSVEAGMGEQYF.

The chain joins TRBV9 to TRBJ1-4; weak D call: TRBD1 (5 bases). V lost 2 bases and J 5 bases, leaving 16 bases between the germline ends. CDR3 size: 16 residues. Per the germline V gene, CDR1 is SGDLS and CDR2 is YYNGEE. As DNA, the CDR3 is TGTGCCAGCAGCGTCGGAACCGGGGCCTCAAATGAAAAACTGTTTTTT. Protein: CASSVGTGASNEKLFF. The complete variable domain, with remaining parts taken from reference TRBV9 and TRBJ1-4, reads DSGVTQTPKHLITATGQRVTLRCSPRSGDLSVYWYQQSLDQGLQFLIQYYNGEERAKGNILERFSAQQFPDLHSELNLSSLELGDSALYFCASSVGTGASNEKLFFGSGTQLSVL.

The chain employs TRBV10-3 and TRBJ2-1; 9 bases match TRBD2. CDR3 length: 20 amino acids. Looked up from germline, CDR1 is ENHRY and CDR2 is SYGVKD. J gave up 0 bases and V 4 bases, and 16 bases lay outside the gene matches. The DNA of the CDR3 is TGTGCCATCAGTGGGGAAAAAGCGGGAGGCTTAACTAGCTCCTACAATGAGCAGTTCTTC. Amino acids: CAISGEKAGGLTSSYNEQFF.

This chain connects TRBV4-3 to TRBJ2-1; D is perhaps TRBD1 or TRBD2 (5 bases each). V was clipped by 4 bases and J by 8 bases, with 12 bases between them. CDR1 is LGHNA, CDR2 YSLEER, per germline. This CDR3 is 13 amino acids long. Here the CDR3 reads CASSLALGDEQFF. As DNA, the CDR3 is TGCGCCAGCAGCCTCGCATTGGGGGATGAGCAGTTCTTC.

This chain links TRBV7-9 with TRBJ2-1; a weak D match, TRBD1 (6 bases). Looked up from germline, CDR1 is SEHNR and CDR2 is FQNEAQ (reference sequence). The germline V and J ends were trimmed by 4 bases and 9 bases, with 13 bases remaining between them. This CDR3 has 13 residues. The CDR3 DNA is TGTGCCAGCAGCTCACTACAGGGTTCTGAGCAGTTCTTC. Its translation is CASSSLQGSEQFF.

The gene calls are TRBV2 and TRBJ2-3; D call uncertain. This CDR3 region has 12 residues. Germline loops: CDR1 SNHLY, CDR2 FYNNEI. The V end lost 1 base, the J end lost 4 bases, and 3 bases lay between the germline ends. The CDR3 sequence is CASSEGADTQYF. As DNA, the CDR3 is TGTGCCAGCAGTGAAGGGGCAGATACGCAGTATTTT.

The rearrangement uses TRBV15 and TRBJ1-5; TRBD1 is a possible D gene (5 bases). Trimming took 6 bases from V and 7 from J, leaving 13 bases between them. The CDR3 is 13 amino acids. Looked up from germline, CDR1 is LNHNV and CDR2 is YYDKDF (reference sequence). CDR3 protein: CATRAGLQQPQHF. The CDR3, as DNA: TGTGCCACCAGAGCGGGGCTACAGCAGCCCCAGCATTTT.

This clone was recorded many times. The CDR3: CASSTPTGASEQYF. CDR3 DNA sequence: TGTGCCAGCAGTACCCCGACAGGGGCGAGCGAGCAGTACTTC. The rearrangement uses TRBV27 and TRBJ2-7, with 8 bases identical to TRBD1. V was clipped by 5 bases and J by 6 bases; unmatched bases: 9. The CDR3 has 14 amino acids. The V gene's germline CDR1 is MNHEY and CDR2 SMNVEV (reference sequence).

The chain joins TRBV9 to TRBJ1-3; D remains ambiguous. This CDR3 is 15 amino acids long. CDR1 and CDR2 from the germline V gene are SGDLS and YYNGEE. Between the trimmed V and J ends, which lost 0 bases and 2 bases, there was a span of 9 bases. CDR3 in DNA: TGTGCCAGCAGCGTAGAGGGCAGAACTGGAAACACCATATATTTT. It specifies CASSVEGRTGNTIYF.